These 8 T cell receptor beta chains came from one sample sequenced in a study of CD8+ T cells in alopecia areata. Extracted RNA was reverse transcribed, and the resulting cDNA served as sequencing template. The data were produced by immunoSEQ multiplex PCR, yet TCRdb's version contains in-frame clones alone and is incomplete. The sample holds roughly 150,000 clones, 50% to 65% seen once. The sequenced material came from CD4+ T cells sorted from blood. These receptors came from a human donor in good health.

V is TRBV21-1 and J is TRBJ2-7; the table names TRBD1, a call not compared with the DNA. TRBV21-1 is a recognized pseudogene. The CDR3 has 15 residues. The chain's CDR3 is CASSNRRSGLYEQYF. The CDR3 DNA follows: TGTGCCAGCAGCAACCGCAGGTCAGGGCTATACGAGCAGTACTTC.

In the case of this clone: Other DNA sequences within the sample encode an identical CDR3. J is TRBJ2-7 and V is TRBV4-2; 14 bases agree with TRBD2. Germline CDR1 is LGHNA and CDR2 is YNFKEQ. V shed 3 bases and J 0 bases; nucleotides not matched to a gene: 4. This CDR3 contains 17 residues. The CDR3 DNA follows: TGTGCCAGCAGCCATCTCGGGACTAGCGGGAGCTCCTACGAGCAGTACTTC. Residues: CASSHLGTSGSSYEQYF.

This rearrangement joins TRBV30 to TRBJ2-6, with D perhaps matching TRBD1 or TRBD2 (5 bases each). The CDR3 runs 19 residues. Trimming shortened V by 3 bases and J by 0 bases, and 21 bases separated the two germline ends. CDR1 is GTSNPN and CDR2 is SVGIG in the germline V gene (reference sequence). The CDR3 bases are TGTGCCTGGAGGGGGGATGACGGCAGGGCTGGCTCTGGGGCCAACGTCCTGACTTTC. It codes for CAWRGDDGRAGSGANVLTF.

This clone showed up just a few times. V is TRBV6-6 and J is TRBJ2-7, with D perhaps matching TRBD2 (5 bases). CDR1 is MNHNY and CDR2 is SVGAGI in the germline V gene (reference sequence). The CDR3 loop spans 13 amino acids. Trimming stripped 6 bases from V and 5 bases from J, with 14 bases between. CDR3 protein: CASSDQRYHEQYF. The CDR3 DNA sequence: TGTGCCAGCAGCGATCAGCGGTATCACGAGCAGTACTTC.

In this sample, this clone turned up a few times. CDR3 sequence: CASSRDSIQPQHF. The CDR3 DNA is TGTGCCAGTAGCAGGGACAGTATTCAGCCCCAGCATTTT. V and J are TRBV19 and TRBJ1-5; 7 positions match TRBD1. The CDR3 consists of 13 residues. The germline V gene encodes CDR1 LNHDA and CDR2 SQIVND (reference sequence). The ends lost 6 bases at V and 6 bases at J; junction bases unmatched: 5.

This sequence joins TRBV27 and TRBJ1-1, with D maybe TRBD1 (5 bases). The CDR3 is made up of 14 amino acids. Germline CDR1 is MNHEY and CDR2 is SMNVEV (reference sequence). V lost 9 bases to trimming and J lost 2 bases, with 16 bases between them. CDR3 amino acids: CASQMGRFNTEAFF. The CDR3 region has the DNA TGTGCCAGTCAGATGGGACGGTTTAACACTGAAGCTTTCTTT.

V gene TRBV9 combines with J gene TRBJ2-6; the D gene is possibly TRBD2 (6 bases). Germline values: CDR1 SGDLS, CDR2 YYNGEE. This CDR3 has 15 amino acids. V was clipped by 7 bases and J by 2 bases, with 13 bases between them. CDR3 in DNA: TGTGCCAGCGGCCGCGGAGGGACTGGGGCCAACGTCCTGACTTTC. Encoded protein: CASGRGGTGANVLTF.

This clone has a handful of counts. The CDR3 DNA reads as TGCGCCAGCAGCTTGTTGGACTGGGGCGAAATTCAGTACTTC. Amino acid sequence: CASSLLDWGEIQYF. The rearrangement uses TRBV5-1 and TRBJ2-4; D is tentatively TRBD1 or TRBD2 (5 bases each). The CDR3 spans 14 residues. Germline V lookup: CDR1 SGHRS, CDR2 YFSETQ. V was clipped by 1 base and J by 10 bases, with 15 bases between them.